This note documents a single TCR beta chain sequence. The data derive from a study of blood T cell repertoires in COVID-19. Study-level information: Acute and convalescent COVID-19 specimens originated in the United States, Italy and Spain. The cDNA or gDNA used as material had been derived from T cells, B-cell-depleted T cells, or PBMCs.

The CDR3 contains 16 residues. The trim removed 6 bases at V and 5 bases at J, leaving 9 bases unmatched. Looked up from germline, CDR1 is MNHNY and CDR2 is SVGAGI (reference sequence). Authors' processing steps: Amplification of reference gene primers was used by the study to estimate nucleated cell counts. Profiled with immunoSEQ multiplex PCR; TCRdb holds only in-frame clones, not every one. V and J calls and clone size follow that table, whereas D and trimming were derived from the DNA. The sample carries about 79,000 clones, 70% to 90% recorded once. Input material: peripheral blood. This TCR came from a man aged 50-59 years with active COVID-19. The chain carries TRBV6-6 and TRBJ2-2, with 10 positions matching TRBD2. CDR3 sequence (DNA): TGTGCCAGCAGCCGACCTAGCGGGGGCTCGACCGGGGAGCTGTTTTTT. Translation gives CASSRPSGGSTGELFF.